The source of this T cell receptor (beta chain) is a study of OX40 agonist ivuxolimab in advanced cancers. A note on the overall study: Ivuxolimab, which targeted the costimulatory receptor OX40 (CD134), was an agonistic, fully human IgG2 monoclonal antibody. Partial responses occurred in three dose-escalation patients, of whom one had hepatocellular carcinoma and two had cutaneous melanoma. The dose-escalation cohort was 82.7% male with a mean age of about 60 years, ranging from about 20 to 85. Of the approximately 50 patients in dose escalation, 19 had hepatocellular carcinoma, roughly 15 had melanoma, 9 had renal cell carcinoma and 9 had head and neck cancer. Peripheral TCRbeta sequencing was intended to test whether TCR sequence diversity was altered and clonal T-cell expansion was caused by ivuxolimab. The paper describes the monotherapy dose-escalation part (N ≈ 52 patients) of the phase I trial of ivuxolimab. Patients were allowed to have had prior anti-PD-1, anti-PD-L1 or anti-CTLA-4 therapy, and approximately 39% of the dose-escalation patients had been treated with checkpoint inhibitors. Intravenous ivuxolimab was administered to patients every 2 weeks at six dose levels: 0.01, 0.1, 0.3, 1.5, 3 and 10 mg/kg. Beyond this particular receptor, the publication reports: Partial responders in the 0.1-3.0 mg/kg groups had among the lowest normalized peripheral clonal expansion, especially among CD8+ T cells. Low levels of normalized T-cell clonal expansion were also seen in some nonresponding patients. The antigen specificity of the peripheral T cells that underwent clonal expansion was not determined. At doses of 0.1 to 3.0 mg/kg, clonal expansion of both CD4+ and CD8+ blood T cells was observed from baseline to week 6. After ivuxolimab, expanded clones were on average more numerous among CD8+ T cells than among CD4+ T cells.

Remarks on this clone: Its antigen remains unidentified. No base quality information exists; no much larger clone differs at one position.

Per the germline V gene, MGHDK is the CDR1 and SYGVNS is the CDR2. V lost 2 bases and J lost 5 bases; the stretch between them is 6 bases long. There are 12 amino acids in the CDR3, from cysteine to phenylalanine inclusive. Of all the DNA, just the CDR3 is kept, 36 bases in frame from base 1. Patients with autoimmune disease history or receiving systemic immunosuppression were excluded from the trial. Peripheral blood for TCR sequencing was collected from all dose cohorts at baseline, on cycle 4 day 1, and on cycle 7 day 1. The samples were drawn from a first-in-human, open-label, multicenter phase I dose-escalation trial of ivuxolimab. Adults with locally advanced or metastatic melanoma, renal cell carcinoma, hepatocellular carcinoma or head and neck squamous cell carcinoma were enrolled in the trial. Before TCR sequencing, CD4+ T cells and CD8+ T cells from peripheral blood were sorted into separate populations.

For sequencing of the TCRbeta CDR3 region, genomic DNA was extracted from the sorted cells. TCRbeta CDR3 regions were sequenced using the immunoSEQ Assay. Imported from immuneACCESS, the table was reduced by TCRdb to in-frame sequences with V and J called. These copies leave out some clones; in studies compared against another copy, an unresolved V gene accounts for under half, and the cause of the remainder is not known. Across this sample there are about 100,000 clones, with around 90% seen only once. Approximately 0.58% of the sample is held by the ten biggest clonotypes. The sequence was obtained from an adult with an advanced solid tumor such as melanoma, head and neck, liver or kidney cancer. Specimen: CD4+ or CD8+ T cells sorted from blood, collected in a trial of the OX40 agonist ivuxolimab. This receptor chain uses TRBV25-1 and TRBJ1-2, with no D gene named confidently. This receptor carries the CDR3 CASSELMYGYTF. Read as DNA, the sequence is TGTGCCAGCAGTGAACTAATGTATGGCTACACCTTC.